Listed below are T cell receptor beta chains from one sample, sequenced in a study of blood T cell repertoires in COVID-19. Some clones are missing from TCRdb's copy, which holds only in-frame ones; the method was immunoSEQ multiplex PCR. The sample records a few hundred thousand clones, 91% being singletons. Sequenced sample: peripheral blood. These receptors were collected from a person aged 18 to 35 with COVID-19, enrolled during active disease. Each CDR3 is given with its conserved first and last residue. The D gene is left open where the match is weak. For some rows the clone size is stated as once, few or many, or as a class when expanded; others skip it.

size	D	V	J	DNA	CDR3
.	.	TRBV28	TRBJ1-5	TGTGCCAGCAGCCCCAGGGGTGGCAATCAGCCCCAGCATTTT	CASSPRGGNQPQHF
.	TRBD1	TRBV5-1	TRBJ1-3	TGCGCCAGCAGCCCCGGGACAGGGTTCGGAAACACCATATATTTT	CASSPGTGFGNTIYF
.	.	TRBV3-1/TRBV3-2	TRBJ2-1	TGTGCCAGCAGCCAAACGGGAGAGTCCTACAATGAGCAGTTCTTC	CASSQTGESYNEQFF
.	TRBD1	TRBV6-5	TRBJ1-1	TGTGCCAGCAGTTACTCTCCCGGGACAGCCAACACTGAAGCTTTCTTT	CASSYSPGTANTEAFF
.	TRBD2	TRBV9	TRBJ2-7	TGTGCCAGCAGCGTAGGTGTTAGCGGGAGTTACGAGCAGTACTTC	CASSVGVSGSYEQYF
.	.	TRBV4-2	TRBJ1-6	TGTGCCAGCAGCCGTCTGGACAGTAACCCCACCCTCCACTTT	CASSRLDSNPTLHF
.	TRBD1	TRBV6-5	TRBJ1-1	TGTGCCAGCAGTTACTCGCTGGGACAGGGCTCTGAAGCTTTCTTT	CASSYSLGQGSEAFF
.	TRBD2	TRBV9	TRBJ2-3	TGTGCCAGCAGCGGGGGACTACCCCGGGATACGCAGTATTTT	CASSGGLPRDTQYF
few	.	TRBV3-1/TRBV3-2	TRBJ1-3	TGTGCCAGCACCAAAACGGGGTCTGGAAACACCATATATTTT	CASTKTGSGNTIYF
.	.	TRBV4-1	TRBJ2-5	TGCGCCAGCAGCTCCTCTAGGTACCAAGAGACCCAGTACTTC	CASSSSRYQETQYF
.	TRBD1	TRBV3-1/TRBV3-2	TRBJ2-3	TGTGCCAGCAGCCAATTACGACAGGGGTCCCCCACAGATACGCAGTATTTT	CASSQLRQGSPTDTQYF
.	.	TRBV12-3/TRBV12-4	TRBJ1-1	TGTGCCAGCAGGGGTCCCCAGGGCACTGAAGCTTTCTTT	CASRGPQGTEAFF
.	.	TRBV6-4	TRBJ2-1	TGTGCCAGCAGTGGCGGGCAGGGACTTGAGCAGTTCTTC	CASSGGQGLEQFF
.	.	TRBV2	TRBJ1-1	TGTGCCAGCAGTGAGGGTCGGGGTGTTGCTTTCTTT	CASSEGRGVAFF
.	TRBD2	TRBV6-2/TRBV6-3	TRBJ2-5	TGTGCCAGCAGTGGAAGACTAGCGGGAGAAGAGACCCAGTACTTC	CASSGRLAGEETQYF
.	.	TRBV30	TRBJ1-1	TGTGCCTGGAGTGCCGGGACACAGAACACTGAAGCTTTCTTT	CAWSAGTQNTEAFF
.	.	TRBV3-1/TRBV3-2	TRBJ1-2	TGTGCCAGCAGCCAATTCCCTGCGGATTTATATGGCTACACCTTC	CASSQFPADLYGYTF
.	.	TRBV27	TRBJ2-1	TGTGCCAGCAGTCCAACGACTGGCTTTGAGCAGTTCTTC	CASSPTTGFEQFF
.	.	TRBV4-1	TRBJ2-1	TGCGCCAGCAGCCAAGTAATTACAGGGCCCTACAATGAGCAGTTCTTC	CASSQVITGPYNEQFF
.	.	TRBV10-3	TRBJ2-5	TGTGCCACCGGAGACCCTAAACAAGAGACCCAGTACTTC	CATGDPKQETQYF
.	TRBD2	TRBV7-2	TRBJ2-1	TGTGCCAGCAGCTTAGCCCCTCCGGGACTAGCGGACAATGAGCAGTTCTTC	CASSLAPPGLADNEQFF
.	TRBD2	TRBV19	TRBJ2-7	TGTGCCAGTAGTAGGGACTACCACGAGGGCTCCTACGAGCAGTACTTC	CASSRDYHEGSYEQYF
.	TRBD2	TRBV27	TRBJ2-5	TGTGCCAGCAGTCCCTTACTAGCGGGAGGGCAAGAGACCCAGTACTTC	CASSPLLAGGQETQYF
.	.	TRBV28	TRBJ1-2	TGTGCCAGCAGTTTATTAACAGGGAGAGGCTACACCTTC	CASSLLTGRGYTF
.	TRBD1	TRBV4-2	TRBJ2-7	TGTGCCAGCAGCCAAGAGCATTCAGGGGGTTACGAGCAGTACTTC	CASSQEHSGGYEQYF
.	TRBD2	TRBV13	TRBJ2-1	TGTGCCAGCAGCGTGGGACTAGCGGGACGTGAGCAGTTCTTC	CASSVGLAGREQFF
.	.	TRBV6-2/TRBV6-3	TRBJ2-1	TGTGCCAGCAGTTACAGGGGACTGCCTAACAATGAGCAGTTCTTC	CASSYRGLPNNEQFF
.	.	TRBV19	TRBJ2-5	TGTGCCAGTAGTATAAAGAGCTCGGAGACCCAGTACTTC	CASSIKSSETQYF
.	TRBD2	TRBV4-3	TRBJ2-3	TGCGCCAGCAGCCAAAGTGGGGGGGAGCCAGATACGCAGTATTTT	CASSQSGGEPDTQYF
.	TRBD1	TRBV14	TRBJ1-6	TGTGCCAGCAGCCCCCCCCTAGGGACAGGCTCACATAATTCACCCCTCCACTTT	CASSPPLGTGSHNSPLHF
once	TRBD1	TRBV2	TRBJ2-2	TGTGCCAGCAGCTTAGACAGGGGGGGTACCGGGGAGCTGTTTTTT	CASSLDRGGTGELFF
.	TRBD2	TRBV7-9	TRBJ2-1	TGTGCCAGCAGCTATCGCGGGAGGGCGGAGGACAATGAGCAGTTCTTC	CASSYRGRAEDNEQFF
.	TRBD1	TRBV2	TRBJ1-2	TGTGCCAGCACCGGTGGGGGACAGTACGTCGACTATGGCTACACCTTC	CASTGGGQYVDYGYTF
.	.	TRBV15	TRBJ2-1	TGTGCCACCAGCAGAGCGGGGGATTTGAGTTATGAGCAGTTCTTC	CATSRAGDLSYEQFF
.	.	TRBV3-1/TRBV3-2	TRBJ2-4	TGTGCCAGCAGCGACCAACGCGGGGTAGCCAAAAACATTCAGTACTTC	CASSDQRGVAKNIQYF
.	TRBD1	TRBV6-5	TRBJ1-5	TGTGCCAGCAGTACCCAACAGGGGAATCAGCCCCAGCATTTT	CASSTQQGNQPQHF
.	TRBD2	TRBV7-3	TRBJ2-1	TGTGCCAGCAGCCCGGGACTAGCCTACAATGAGCAGTTCTTC	CASSPGLAYNEQFF
.	TRBD1	TRBV11-3	TRBJ2-7	TGTGCCAGCAGCCTGACAGGGTCCAGCTCCTACGAGCAGTACTTC	CASSLTGSSSYEQYF
.	.	TRBV18	TRBJ2-7	TGTGCCAGCTCACCCCCGGACACGCGCCGGGAGCAGTACTTC	CASSPPDTRREQYF
.	.	TRBV11-3	TRBJ2-5	TGTGCCAGCAGCTCTAATATCGGGGAGACCCAGTACTTC	CASSSNIGETQYF
.	TRBD1	TRBV25-1	TRBJ1-2	TGTGCCAGCAGTGAATCGACAGGGGGGTATGGCTACACCTTC	CASSESTGGYGYTF
.	TRBD1	TRBV10-3	TRBJ1-3	TGTGCCATCAGCGGACAGGGGGGCCAAAACGCCATATATTTT	CAISGQGGQNAIYF
.	TRBD1	TRBV5-4	TRBJ2-5	TGTGCCAGCAGCCGGGACAGCCAAGTCCAAGAGACCCAGTACTTC	CASSRDSQVQETQYF
.	.	TRBV11-3	TRBJ2-2	TGTGCCAGCAGCGGCTTAACCGGGGAGCTGTTTTTT	CASSGLTGELFF
.	.	TRBV20-1	TRBJ1-4	TGCAGTGCTAGTGGCGGGGGAGGCGAAAAACTGTTTTTT	CSASGGGGEKLFF
.	.	TRBV4-1	TRBJ1-4	TGCGCCAGCAGCCAAGGGGGGCACAGAGATGAAAAACTGTTTTTT	CASSQGGHRDEKLFF
.	.	TRBV10-3	TRBJ1-3	TGTGCCATCAGTCCAGGGGTTTACTCTGGAAACACCATATATTTT	CAISPGVYSGNTIYF
.	TRBD1	TRBV19	TRBJ1-6	TGTGCCAGTAGACTTGACAGGGGTCGGAATTCACCCCTCCACTTT	CASRLDRGRNSPLHF
.	.	TRBV11-2	TRBJ2-5	TGTGCCAGCACCCACACTGCGGGGCGTGTGGAGACCCAGTACTTC	CASTHTAGRVETQYF
.	TRBD2	TRBV7-8	TRBJ2-1	TGTGCCAGCAGCTTCCGCGGGAGCCCCCTAGACAATGAGCAGTTCTTC	CASSFRGSPLDNEQFF
.	.	TRBV7-9	TRBJ2-7	TGTGCCAGCAGCTTAACCCGCAGCGAGCAGTACTTC	CASSLTRSEQYF
.	.	TRBV19	TRBJ1-3	TGTGCCAGTAGTACTTCAGCGAACTCTGGAAACACCATATATTTT	CASSTSANSGNTIYF